These 2 T cell receptor beta chains were sequenced from one sample in a study of blood T cell repertoires in COVID-19. Clones were sequenced by immunoSEQ multiplex PCR, and TCRdb holds only the in-frame ones, with some missing. The sample has hundreds of thousands of clones; approximately 80% are singletons. Specimen: peripheral blood. These receptors were obtained from a man aged 35 to 55 with acute or convalescent COVID-19.

The CDR3 DNA reads as TGTGCCATCAGTGAGATTAGCGGGAGGGATAATGAGCAGTTCTTC. It codes for CAISEISGRDNEQFF. V usage is TRBV10-3 and J usage is TRBJ2-1; 11 nucleotides line up with TRBD2. CDR1 is ENHRY, CDR2 SYGVKD, per germline. The CDR3 totals 15 residues. V dropped 2 bases and J dropped 7; count of bases not matched to a gene: 4.

This clone has more than one count but fewer than ten. The rearrangement uses TRBV3-1 (or the pseudogene TRBV3-2) and TRBJ2-1; TRBD2 aligns across 8 bases. The J segment lost 6 bases and the V segment lost 0 bases, leaving 10 bases of the junction unmatched. This CDR3 comprises 17 residues. Per the germline V gene, CDR1 is LGHDT and CDR2 is YNNKEL (reference sequence). The CDR3 region has the DNA TGTGCCAGCAGCCAAGATCGGGGTAGCGGGACCGTCAATGAGCAGTTCTTC. This translates into CASSQDRGSGTVNEQFF.